A single sample gave rise to the 29 T cell receptor beta chains below, sequenced in a study of T cells in tuberculosis. Thawed, overnight-rested PBMC were stained with GMM-loaded CD1B tetramer, viability dye and anti-CD3, then sorted. CD1B tetramers were loaded with Rhodococcus equi-derived C32 glucose monomycolate. Assay used: immunoSEQ multiplex PCR; TCRdb lists only in-frame clones, some missing. The sample lists roughly 61,000 clones, approximately 88% occurring once. Sequenced input: CD1b-GMM tetramer-negative cells sorted from PBMCs. These receptors all stem from an adult woman with latent tuberculosis.

This chain links TRBV28 with TRBJ2-7; 12 bases are a match to TRBD1. Germline CDR1 and CDR2: MDHEN and SYDVKM. CDR3 length: 15 amino acids. The chain's CDR3 is CGAGRGTGGGHEQYF. The CDR3 DNA reads as TGTGGAGCAGGAAGGGGGACAGGGGGCGGACACGAGCAGTACTTC.

The V call is TRBV12-5, the J call TRBJ1-5; D is undetermined. Trimming removed 2 bases from V and 11 bases from J, with 7 bases in between. The CDR3 spans 11 residues. Germline CDR1 LGHNT, CDR2 FRNRAP. The CDR3 sequence: CASGLLQAQHF. The CDR3 DNA sequence: TGTGCTAGTGGTTTGCTCCAGGCCCAGCATTTT.

CDR3 DNA sequence: TGTGCCAGCAGCCGCGGGACGCAAAATTACTATGGCTACACCTTC. Amino acid sequence: CASSRGTQNYYGYTF. This rearrangement joins TRBV5-6 to TRBJ1-2, with D tentatively TRBD1 (5 bases). The CDR3 runs to 15 residues. V lost 4 bases and J lost 3, with 16 bases in between. In germline, CDR1 is SGHDT, CDR2 YYEEEE.

In its sample, this clone was seen once. The chain links TRBV27 to TRBJ1-1; tentatively, D is TRBD1 (5 bases). This CDR3 has 13 amino acids. Trimming stripped 8 bases from V and 0 bases from J, with 10 bases between. Looked up from germline, CDR1 is MNHEY and CDR2 is SMNVEV (reference sequence). For the CDR3, the DNA is TGTGCCAGCTCGGGACTCCTGAACACTGAAGCTTTCTTT. It specifies CASSGLLNTEAFF.

The V gene is TRBV29-1, the J gene TRBJ2-2; perhaps TRBD2 as D (6 bases). CDR3 length equals 12 residues. V shed 6 bases and J shed 7 bases, with 12 bases lying between them. CDR1 is SQVTM, CDR2 ANQGSEA, per germline. CDR3 loop: CSVGNGGGELFF. CDR3 DNA: TGCAGCGTCGGCAACGGGGGCGGGGAGCTGTTTTTT.

The V gene is TRBV19, the J gene TRBJ2-1; 7 bases agree with TRBD1. The CDR3 length is 14 residues. V trimming: 1 base; J trimming: 8 bases; junction bases outside the gene matches: 5. Looked up from germline, CDR1 is LNHDA and CDR2 is SQIVND (reference sequence). The CDR3: CASSIVNRGYEQFF. The CDR3 region has the DNA TGTGCCAGTAGTATAGTGAACAGGGGATATGAGCAGTTCTTC.

V gene TRBV4-3 combines with J gene TRBJ2-3, with TRBD1 identical over 7 bases. The CDR3 spans 14 residues. With 4 bases clipped from V and 1 base from J, the junction kept 2 bases outside the gene matches. The germline gives CDR1 LGHNA, CDR2 YSLEER. The CDR3 bases are TGCGCCAGCAGCCCCGGGACAGGCACAGATACGCAGTATTTT. Translating gives CASSPGTGTDTQYF.

This chain uses TRBV5-1 with TRBJ2-7, with 7 bases that match TRBD1. CDR1 SGHRS and CDR2 YFSETQ come from the germline V gene. J gave up 3 bases and V 7 bases, and 10 bases lay outside the gene matches. This CDR3 region has 14 residues. CDR3 in DNA: TGCGCCAGCCGAGGGGGTAGGACAGGCTACGAGCAGTACTTC. It is translated as CASRGGRTGYEQYF.

This clone was observed a single time. The CDR3 here is CASSRDQQGPYEQYF. CDR3 sequence (DNA): TGTGCCAGCAGCCGAGACCAACAGGGACCCTACGAGCAGTACTTC. The chain uses TRBV6-5 and TRBJ2-5, with D maybe TRBD1 (6 bases). The J call may be faulty, since TRBJ2-7 better matches the DNA end. Germline CDR1 reads MNHEY; CDR2 reads SVGAGI. The CDR3 is 15 amino acids.

This chain joins TRBV10-3 and TRBJ2-1; tentative D call: TRBD1 (5 bases). The V and J ends lost 4 bases and 5 bases respectively, with 9 bases between them. Germline V gene lookup returns CDR1 ENHRY and CDR2 SYGVKD. This CDR3 is built from 13 residues. CDR3 region: CAISVRGDNEQFF. For the CDR3, the DNA is TGTGCCATCAGTGTAAGGGGTGACAATGAGCAGTTCTTC.

V is TRBV28 and J is TRBJ2-7; D is undetermined. V lost 3 bases and J lost 2, with 11 bases in between. The CDR3 has 14 amino acids. Germline loops: CDR1 MDHEN, CDR2 SYDVKM. CDR3 nucleotide sequence: TGTGCCAGCAGTTTCGGCGGCTACACCTACGAGCAGTACTTC. Translated, it gives CASSFGGYTYEQYF.

The V call is TRBV28, the J call TRBJ2-1; unclear D gene. From germline, CDR1 is MDHEN and CDR2 SYDVKM. The V and J ends lost 2 bases and 2 bases respectively, with 10 bases between them. The CDR3 is 15 residues long. CDR3 sequence (DNA): TGTGCCAGCAGTTTAATGACTCGAGCCTACAATGAGCAGTTCTTC. Residues: CASSLMTRAYNEQFF. Complete variable domain (other parts from reference TRBV28 and TRBJ2-1): DVKVTQSSRYLVKRTGEKVFLECVQDMDHENMFWYRQDPGLGLRLIYFSYDVKMKEKGDIPEGYSVSREKKERFSLILESASTNQTSMYLCASSLMTRAYNEQFFGPGTRLTVL.

The chain carries TRBV7-2 and TRBJ2-5, with a weak D call TRBD2 (6 bases). Deletions cut 6 bases from V and 5 bases from J, with 13 bases between. Germline lookup yields CDR1 SGHTA and CDR2 FQGNSA. The CDR3 extends over 13 amino acids. The CDR3 DNA reads as TGTGCCAGCAGGTCGACTAGTTACGAGACCCAGTACTTC. It translates to CASRSTSYETQYF.

In this sample, this clone turned up a few times. The chain combines TRBV6-6 with TRBJ2-1; D may be TRBD1 (6 bases). V was trimmed by 5 bases and J by 4 bases, leaving 15 bases between them. This CDR3 spans 15 amino acids. The germline V gene encodes CDR1 MNHNY and CDR2 SVGAGI (reference sequence). The CDR3 region is CASSPSRQVYNEQFF. In DNA, the CDR3 is TGTGCCAGCAGTCCGAGCAGACAGGTTTACAATGAGCAGTTCTTC.

The chain combines TRBV2 with TRBJ2-1; TRBD2 might be the D (5 bases). V was pared by 8 bases and J by 2 bases, with 19 bases between. CDR3 length: 16 amino acids. The V gene's germline CDR1 is SNHLY and CDR2 FYNNEI. The CDR3 region is CASSWVGEGPYNEQFF. In DNA, the CDR3 is TGTGCCAGCTCATGGGTCGGGGAAGGTCCCTACAATGAGCAGTTCTTC.

The rearrangement uses TRBV5-1 and TRBJ2-3; TRBD1 matches 8 bases. Per germline, CDR1 SGHRS and CDR2 YFSETQ. CDR3 length: 15 amino acids. The junction had 9 bases not matched to a gene; V was cut back by 6 bases and J by 3 bases. CDR3 sequence: CASKSGGLGTDTQYF. For the CDR3, the DNA is TGCGCCAGCAAATCAGGGGGCTTAGGAACAGATACGCAGTATTTT.

About this clone: A read error may produce the germline difference seen at one junction end. The J gene is TRBJ2-3, the V gene TRBV7-2; 9 positions match TRBD1. Germline CDR1 reads SGHTA; CDR2 reads FQGNSA. CDR3 length: 15 residues. This chain's CDR3 is CASSVARQGADTQYF. The CDR3 DNA is TGTGCCAGCAGCGTAGCCCGACAGGGGGCAGATACGCAGTATTTT.

V usage is TRBV6-1 and J usage is TRBJ1-2, with a weak D call TRBD1 (5 bases). CDR3 length equals 15 residues. Germline V gene sequence: CDR1 MNHNS, CDR2 SASEGT. V lost 3 bases, J lost 6 bases, and 17 bases lay in between. CDR3 nucleotides: TGTGCCAGCAGTGAGATCGGCAGGGAGGCCGATGGCTACACCTTC. Amino acid sequence: CASSEIGREADGYTF.

This chain uses TRBV10-3 with TRBJ2-7, with TRBD2 matching 8 bases. Losses at the gene ends were 11 bases for V and 0 bases for J; bases not matched to a gene: 6. The germline gives CDR1 ENHRY, CDR2 SYGVKD. The CDR3 covers 13 residues. This CDR3 reads CASQAGASYEQYF. The CDR3 nucleotides read TGTGCCTCACAAGCGGGAGCCTCCTACGAGCAGTACTTC.

The chain is built from TRBV28 and TRBJ1-2; D is ambiguous. CDR3 length equals 15 residues. V was shortened by 6 bases and J by 5 bases, with 19 bases between the two germline ends. CDR1 is MDHEN and CDR2 is SYDVKM in the germline V gene. CDR3 amino acids: CASSQTGSELYGYTF. The CDR3 region has the DNA TGTGCCAGCAGCCAAACCGGGTCGGAGTTATATGGCTACACCTTC.

V gene TRBV5-8 combines with J gene TRBJ1-2; perhaps TRBD1 as D (6 bases). Germline lookup yields CDR1 SGHTS and CDR2 YDEGEE. V dropped 2 bases and J dropped 6 bases, with 11 bases sitting between them. This CDR3 has 13 residues. CDR3: CASSFDRRDGYTF. CDR3 sequence (DNA): TGTGCCAGCAGCTTTGACAGGCGAGATGGCTACACCTTC.

This chain links TRBV5-1 with TRBJ2-3; 7 positions agree with TRBD1. The length of the CDR3 is 15 residues. Germline lookup yields CDR1 SGHRS and CDR2 YFSETQ. The V gene end was trimmed by 2 bases and the J gene end by 0 bases; junction bases not matched to a gene: 3. This CDR3 reads CASSLSGQSTDTQYF. For the CDR3, the DNA is TGCGCCAGCAGCTTATCGGGACAGAGCACAGATACGCAGTATTTT.

The count of this clone is one. The J gene is TRBJ1-1, the V gene TRBV7-9; 11 positions match TRBD1. Germline assignment: CDR1 SEHNR and CDR2 FQNEAQ (reference sequence). The CDR3 consists of 15 residues. V gave up 5 bases and J gave up 0 bases; unmatched junction bases: 2. The CDR3 sequence is CASSRGQGVNTEAFF. The CDR3 coding sequence is TGTGCCAGCAGCCGGGGACAGGGGGTGAACACTGAAGCTTTCTTT.

V is TRBV6-5 and J is TRBJ1-1; 8 nucleotides agree with TRBD1. J gave up 1 base and V 4 bases, and 8 bases lay outside the gene matches. Germline CDR1 is MNHEY and CDR2 is SVGAGI. CDR3 length equals 16 residues. The CDR3 nucleotides read TGTGCCAGCAGTTCCGCAGGGGGCCGTGAGAACACTGAAGCTTTCTTT. It translates to CASSSAGGRENTEAFF.

This clone was detected only a few times. V gene TRBV30 combines with J gene TRBJ2-7; the match to TRBD1 covers 7 bases. Germline loops: CDR1 GTSNPN, CDR2 SVGIG (reference sequence). The CDR3 contains 15 residues. J lost 4 bases, V lost 1 base, and 10 bases had no gene match. CDR3 loop: CAWSAQGTADYEQYF. In DNA form, the CDR3 reads TGTGCCTGGAGTGCCCAAGGGACAGCCGATTACGAGCAGTACTTC.

The V gene is TRBV29-1, the J gene TRBJ2-3; 12 bases agree with TRBD2. Losses at the gene ends were 2 bases for V and 0 bases for J; bases not matched to a gene: 12. The CDR3 runs 19 residues. Looked up from germline, CDR1 is SQVTM and CDR2 is ANQGSEA. Here the CDR3 DNA reads TGCAGCGTTGAAAGGGGGCGGACTAGCGGGGAATACAGCACAGATACGCAGTATTTT. This gives the protein CSVERGRTSGEYSTDTQYF.

The DNA for the CDR3 is TGTGCCAGCAGCTCGTATCTAGCGGCCTACAATGAGCAGTTCTTC. Its translation is CASSSYLAAYNEQFF. This chain connects TRBV5-5 to TRBJ2-1, with 7 bases lining up with TRBD2. V lost 3 bases, J lost 2 bases, and 5 bases stayed unmatched. Looked up from germline, CDR1 is SGHKS and CDR2 is YYEKEE (reference sequence). This CDR3 has 15 residues.

This clone has only a few counts. The chain employs TRBV19 and TRBJ1-3; the D is unclear. Germline CDR1 is LNHDA and CDR2 is SQIVND (reference sequence). CDR3 size: 15 residues. Deletions cut 7 bases from V and 0 bases from J, with 13 bases between. CDR3: CASTNPVISGNTIYF. The CDR3 coding sequence is TGTGCCAGTACCAACCCGGTGATCTCTGGAAACACCATATATTTT.

This clone was detected a few times. The chain uses TRBV28 and TRBJ2-5; TRBD2 matches at 8 bases. The CDR3 runs 14 residues. Germline values: CDR1 MDHEN, CDR2 SYDVKM. The J segment lost 5 bases and the V segment lost 2 bases, leaving 4 bases of the junction unmatched. The CDR3 DNA sequence: TGTGCCAGCAGTTTAAGCGGGAGCGGGGAGACCCAGTACTTC. Amino acid sequence: CASSLSGSGETQYF.